This TCR beta chain derives from a study of blood T cell repertoires in COVID-19 (dated by TCRdb to the early 2020s). About the investigation overall: The collaborator samples originated in the United States, Italy and Spain and spanned the acute and convalescent phases of COVID-19. The prospective study material was composed of cDNA or gDNA derived from T cells, B-cell-depleted T cells, or PBMCs. Deeply sampled blood TCRbeta repertoires from subjects exposed to, actively infected with, or recovered from COVID-19 were included in the dataset. The repertoires were made available in a free public database intended to serve as a resource for research on the immune response to SARS-CoV-2. The samples were drawn from the first 160 participants of the ongoing ImmuneRACE study and from more than 1,000 subjects provided by 6 global collaborators. A de-identified subject ID, COVID-19 status, age in years and sex were almost always included in the sample metadata. Where HLA class I and class II types were available, the types were taken from metadata supplied by the sample provider, not from assay-based typing.

The CDR3, from cysteine to phenylalanine, totals 16 residues. Just CDR3 DNA is preserved here, 48 bases in frame from base 1. The germline V gene (reference sequence) sets CDR1 to MNHEY and CDR2 to SMNVEV. The V and J ends are trimmed by 4 bases and 2 bases, leaving 12 bases between them. TCRbeta CDR3 regions were amplified from genomic DNA using the immunoSEQ Assay, a bias-controlled multiplex PCR. The authors' analysis ran thus. The number of nucleated cells in each sample was estimated from the amplification of reference gene primers within the assay. Sequence reads were collapsed and filtered to measure the absolute abundance of every unique TCRbeta CDR3 rearrangement. Productive Simpson clonality was computed per sample as the square root of Simpson's diversity index over productive rearrangements. What TCRdb holds here is the immuneACCESS table cut down to in-frame rearrangements. Part of the clones is not present; checked against another copy, under half of the missing clones reflect an unresolved V gene, and the others are unexplained. The V and J calls and clone size come from that table; D and trimming were worked out from the DNA. Across this sample there are about 84,000 clones, with around three quarters seen only once. The ten largest account for approximately 5.8% of the sample.

The investigation overall reported the following: Clinical and demographic metadata were provided uncurated, with the amount varying by source and participant.

Collaborating institutions collected whole blood in K2EDTA tubes following their own protocols. For TCRbeta analysis, collaborator samples were shipped as frozen whole blood, as isolated PBMCs, or as DNA extracted from either sample type. Turning to this clone: What antigen it recognizes has not been identified. No clone much larger than this one lies a single base away; base qualities are absent.

The chain is made from TRBV27 and TRBJ1-6, with no confident D gene call. Sequenced: peripheral blood. The sequence was collected from a man in his forties or fifties with active or convalescent COVID-19. CDR3 reads: CASSSSNRPYNSPLHF. The DNA reads TGTGCCAGCAGTTCCTCTAATCGCCCCTATAATTCACCCCTCCACTTT.